The source of this TCR beta chain is a study of cytomegalovirus exposure and HLA in healthy donors. On this clone itself: Its antigen is unidentified. Other DNA variants within this sample encode the same CDR3.

The study drew the donors from its roughly 120-subject validation cohort, separate from the approximately 700-subject first cohort. From germline, CDR1 is MNHEY and CDR2 SVGAGI. Between the trimmed V and J ends, which lost 2 bases and 1 base, there was a span of 5 bases. This CDR3 has 13 residues. Study-level results: Most TCR sequences were rare, but some public TCRs occurred in many donors. First-cohort TCR clusters were later found to tend to co-occur in the 130 or so validation repertoires.

The repertoire was sequenced with immunoSEQ multiplex PCR; TCRdb's copy has only in-frame clones and lacks some. The data contain roughly 190,000 clones, about 89% of them singletons. The source of this sequence is a man aged 25-45 years in good health and CMV-seropositive. The chain links TRBV6-5 to TRBJ1-1, with no clear D. Sequencing was done on a sample of PBMCs. Here the CDR3 DNA reads TGTGCCAGCAGTTACGGCCAGAACACTGAAGCTTTCTTT. It encodes CASSYGQNTEAFF.